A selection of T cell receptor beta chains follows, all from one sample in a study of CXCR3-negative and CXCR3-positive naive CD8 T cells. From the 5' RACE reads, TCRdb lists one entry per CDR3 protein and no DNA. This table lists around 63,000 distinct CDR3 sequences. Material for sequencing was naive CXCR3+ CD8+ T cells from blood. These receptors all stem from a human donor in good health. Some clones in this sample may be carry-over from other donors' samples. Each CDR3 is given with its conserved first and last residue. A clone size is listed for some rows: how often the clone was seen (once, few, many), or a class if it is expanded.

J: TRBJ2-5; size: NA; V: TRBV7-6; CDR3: CAGEPQGWETQYF
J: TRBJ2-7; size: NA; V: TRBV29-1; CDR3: CSVERNNYEQYF
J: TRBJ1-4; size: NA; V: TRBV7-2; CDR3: CASSLRQGASNEKLFF
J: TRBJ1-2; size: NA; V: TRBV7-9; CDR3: CASSGQANYGYTF
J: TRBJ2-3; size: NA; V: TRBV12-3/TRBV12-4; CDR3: CASSSLLADTQYF
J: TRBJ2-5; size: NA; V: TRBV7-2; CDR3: CASTQGGAGETQYF
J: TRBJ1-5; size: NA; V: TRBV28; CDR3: CASMTQTYSNQPQHF
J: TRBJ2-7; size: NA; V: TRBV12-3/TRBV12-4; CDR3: CASSETGTVDSYEQYF
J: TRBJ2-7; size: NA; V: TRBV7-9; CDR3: CASSFGDLRPYEQYF
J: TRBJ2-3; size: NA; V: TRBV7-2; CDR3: CASSQLEGTQYF
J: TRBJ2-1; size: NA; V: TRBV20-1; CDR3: CSARDLGLAGGPQKQISHNEQFF
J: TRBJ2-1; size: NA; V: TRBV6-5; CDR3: CASFLGPEAALNEQFF
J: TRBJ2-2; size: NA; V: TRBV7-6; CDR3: CASSLGPGTGELFF
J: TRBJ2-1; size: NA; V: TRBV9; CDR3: CASGIGTGENEQFF
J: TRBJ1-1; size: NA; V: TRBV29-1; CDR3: CSVDEGQGLNTEAFF
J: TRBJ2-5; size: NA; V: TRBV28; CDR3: CASSFGRTSGFQETQYF
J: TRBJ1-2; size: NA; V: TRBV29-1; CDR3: CSVEHSVGQGDDYGYTF
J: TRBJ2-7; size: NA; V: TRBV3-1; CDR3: CASSPLGQGFYEQYF
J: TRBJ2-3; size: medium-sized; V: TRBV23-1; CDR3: CASSQGPVDTQYF
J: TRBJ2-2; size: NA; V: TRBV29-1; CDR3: CSVLAVTGELFF
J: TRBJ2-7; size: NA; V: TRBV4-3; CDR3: CASSPTDGNYEQYF
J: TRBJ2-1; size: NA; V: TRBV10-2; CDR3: CASSELGQEYNEQFF
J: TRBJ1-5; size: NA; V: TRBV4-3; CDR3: CASSQGRGSNQPQHF
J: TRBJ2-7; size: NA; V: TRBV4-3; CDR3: CASSQLGTDNTYEQYF
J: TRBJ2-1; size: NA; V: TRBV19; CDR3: CASSITGNSYNEQFF
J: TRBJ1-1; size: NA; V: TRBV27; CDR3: CASSVYRVDTEAFF
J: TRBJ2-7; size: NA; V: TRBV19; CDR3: CASSHWDSAYEQYF
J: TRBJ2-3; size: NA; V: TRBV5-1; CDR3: CASSPRLAGANTQYF
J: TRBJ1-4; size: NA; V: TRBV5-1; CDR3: CASSPGQGGNEKLFF
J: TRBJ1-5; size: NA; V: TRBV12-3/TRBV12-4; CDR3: CASSLTLYQPQHF
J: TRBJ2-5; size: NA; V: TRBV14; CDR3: CASSQGGTQYF
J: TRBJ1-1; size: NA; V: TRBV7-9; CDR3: CASSLSLTEAFF
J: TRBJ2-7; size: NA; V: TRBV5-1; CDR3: CASSYNGLAGYSYEQYF
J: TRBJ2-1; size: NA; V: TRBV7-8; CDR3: CASSLTGTYNEQFF
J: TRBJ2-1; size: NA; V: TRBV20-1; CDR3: CSARLGAADYNEQFF
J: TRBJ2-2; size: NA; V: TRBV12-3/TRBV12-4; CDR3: CASSPPVGTGELFF
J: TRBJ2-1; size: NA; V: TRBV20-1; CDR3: CSAKGGLAGTWEQFF
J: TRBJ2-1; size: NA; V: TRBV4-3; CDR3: CASSLGTSGGPYNEQFF
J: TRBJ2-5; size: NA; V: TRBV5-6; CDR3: CASSSLEGGKQETQYF
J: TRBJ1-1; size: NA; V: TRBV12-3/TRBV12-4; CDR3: CASSLDTGGGEAFF
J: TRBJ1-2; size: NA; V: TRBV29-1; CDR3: CSVAGTHYGYTF
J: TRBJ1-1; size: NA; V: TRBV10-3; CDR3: CAISVAEMNTEAFF
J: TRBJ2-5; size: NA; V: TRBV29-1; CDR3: CSVEDPPDTQYF
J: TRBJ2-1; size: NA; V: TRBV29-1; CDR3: CSVYSTYNEQFF
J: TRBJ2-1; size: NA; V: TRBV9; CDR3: CASSAPGGYNEQFF
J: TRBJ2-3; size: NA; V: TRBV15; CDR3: CATSRVAGDTQYF
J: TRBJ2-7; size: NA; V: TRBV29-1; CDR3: CSVFTSSSYEQYF
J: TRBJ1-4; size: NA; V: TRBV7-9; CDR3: CASSLATQTRGRNEKLFF
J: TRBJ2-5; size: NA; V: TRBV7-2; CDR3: CASRQTSGSQETQYF
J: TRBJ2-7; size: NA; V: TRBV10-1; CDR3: CASSERWQFIEQYF
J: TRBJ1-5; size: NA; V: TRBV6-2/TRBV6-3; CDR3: CASSPNARAYSNQPQHF
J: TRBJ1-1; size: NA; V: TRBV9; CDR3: CASNYYGTENTEAFF
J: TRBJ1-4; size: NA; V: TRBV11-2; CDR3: CASSSYGAINEKLFF
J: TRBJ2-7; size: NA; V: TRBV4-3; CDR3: CASSQAGGEGEQYF
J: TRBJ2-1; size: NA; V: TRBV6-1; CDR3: CASSAASNNEQFF